The 24 T cell receptor beta chains given below trace back to one sample, sequenced in a study of glioma-infiltrating T cells after dendritic cell vaccination. Clones were sequenced by immunoSEQ multiplex PCR, and TCRdb holds only the in-frame ones, with some missing. The repertoire consists of about 82,000 clones, with 85% to 90% occurring once and the leading ten covering 3.2%. The source material was blood, sampled before dendritic cell vaccination. The receptors were sampled from a human donor with glioblastoma.

The V gene is TRBV9, the J gene TRBJ1-5; D is perhaps TRBD1 (5 bases). The CDR3 length is 15 residues. Germline CDR1 and CDR2: SGDLS and YYNGEE. The germline V and J ends were trimmed by 4 bases and 9 bases, with 20 bases remaining between them. The CDR3 bases are TGTGCCAGCAGCTCCGGGACGGGGGATTCTCGGCCCCAGCATTTT. Translating it yields CASSSGTGDSRPQHF.

The chain uses TRBV7-8 and TRBJ2-7; perhaps TRBD2 as D (6 bases). This CDR3 has 14 residues. Deletions cut 1 base from V and 4 bases from J, with 11 bases between. CDR1 is SGHVS, CDR2 FQNEAQ, per germline. The CDR3: CASSLGAGSYEQYF. In nucleotides, the CDR3 is TGTGCCAGCAGCTTAGGGGCGGGAAGTTACGAGCAGTACTTC. The full variable domain, rest sourced from reference TRBV7-8 and TRBJ2-7, is GAGVSQSPRYKVAKRGQDVALRCDPISGHVSLFWYQQALGQGPEFLTYFQNEAQLDKSGLPSDRFFAERPEGSVSTLKIQRTQQEDSAVYLCASSLGAGSYEQYFGPGTRLTVT.

The V gene is TRBV6-5, the J gene TRBJ2-7, with TRBD1 identical over 7 bases. Germline lookup yields CDR1 MNHEY and CDR2 SVGAGI. V lost 5 bases to trimming and J lost 4 bases; unmatched junction nucleotides: 2. This CDR3 region has 12 residues. The CDR3 loop reads CASSKTGYEQYF. CDR3 nucleotides: TGTGCCAGCAGTAAGACAGGGTACGAGCAGTACTTC.

The chain combines TRBV10-3 with TRBJ2-6, with 7 positions matching TRBD1. Germline-derived CDR1 and CDR2 are ENHRY and SYGVKD. The V and J ends lost 2 bases and 4 bases, in that order; junction bases with no gene match: 11. This CDR3 is built from 18 residues. The CDR3 sequence: CAISEGDRVLPGANVLTF. The CDR3 DNA is TGTGCCATCAGTGAGGGAGACAGGGTCCTTCCCGGGGCCAACGTCCTGACTTTC.

The chain links TRBV7-9 to TRBJ2-7; 8 bases are a match to TRBD1. Per the germline V gene, CDR1 is SEHNR and CDR2 is FQNEAQ (reference sequence). With V trimmed by 3 bases and J by 5 bases, 12 bases remained unmatched. The CDR3 is 16 residues long. For the CDR3, the DNA is TGTGCCAGCAGCTTCGGTAGGGGGACAGGAGGCGACGAGCAGTACTTC. Protein product: CASSFGRGTGGDEQYF.

About this clone itself: A junction boundary mismatches the germline segment, possibly from a read error. The CDR3 reads CASSPWDNNYGYPF. Here the CDR3 DNA reads TGTGCCAGCAGCCCCTGGGACAATAACTATGGCTACCCCTTC. The J gene is TRBJ1-2, the V gene TRBV5-4, with D possibly matching TRBD1 (6 bases). This CDR3 has 14 residues. The germline V gene encodes CDR1 SGHNT and CDR2 YYREEE (reference sequence).

The J gene is TRBJ2-3, the V gene TRBV9; the match to TRBD2 covers 7 bases. Germline loops: CDR1 SGDLS, CDR2 YYNGEE. V was clipped by 6 bases and J by 2 bases; unmatched bases: 12. The CDR3 is 16 residues long. In nucleotides, the CDR3 is TGTGCCAGCACCGACCGGGTAGCGGGTCCCACAGATACGCAGTATTTT. Residues: CASTDRVAGPTDTQYF.

The chain uses TRBV9 and TRBJ1-1, with D possibly matching TRBD1 (5 bases). This CDR3 spans 13 amino acids. Deletions cut 3 bases from V and 7 bases from J, with 13 bases between. Germline CDR1 reads SGDLS; CDR2 reads YYNGEE. CDR3 in DNA: TGTGCCAGCAGCGAAGGCGGGGGAGGTGAAGCTTTCTTT. Translated: CASSEGGGGEAFF.

This rearrangement joins TRBV9 to TRBJ2-3; no firm D call. Germline loops: CDR1 SGDLS, CDR2 YYNGEE. V dropped 3 bases and J dropped 0 bases, with 8 bases sitting between them. The CDR3 is 14 amino acids. CDR3 protein: CASSALQSTDTQYF. DNA for the CDR3: TGTGCCAGCAGCGCCCTACAGAGCACAGATACGCAGTATTTT.

The V gene is TRBV11-2, the J gene TRBJ1-5; 8 bases are a match to TRBD1. This CDR3 is built from 13 residues. Germline V gene lookup returns CDR1 SGHAT and CDR2 FQNNGV. The V and J ends lost 5 bases and 6 bases, in that order; junction bases with no gene match: 3. The CDR3 spells CASSPGGGQPQHF. CDR3 coding DNA: TGTGCCAGCAGCCCAGGGGGCGGTCAGCCCCAGCATTTT.

The chain's CDR3 is CASSYRGGPNEKLFF. The CDR3 DNA reads as TGTGCCAGCAGTTACCGGGGGGGACCCAATGAAAAACTGTTTTTT. The chain employs TRBV6-5 and TRBJ1-4, with D tentatively TRBD1 (5 bases). Germline V lookup: CDR1 MNHEY, CDR2 SVGAGI. The CDR3 runs to 15 residues. Trimming took off 2 bases at V and 5 bases at J, with 12 bases between the two ends.

V usage is TRBV30 and J usage is TRBJ1-1, with D possibly TRBD1 on 6 matching bases. V was trimmed by 3 bases and J by 6 bases, leaving 14 bases between them. Germline CDR1 is GTSNPN and CDR2 is SVGIG (reference sequence). The CDR3 contains 13 residues. The CDR3 region is CAWRAGARAEAFF. The CDR3 region has the DNA TGTGCCTGGAGGGCGGGGGCTCGGGCTGAAGCTTTCTTT.

The chain links TRBV5-1 to TRBJ2-5; possible D gene TRBD2, 6 bases. CDR1 and CDR2 (germline): SGHRS, YFSETQ. V was cut by 2 bases and J by 4 bases, with 15 bases left in between. CDR3 length: 15 residues. CDR3 sequence: CASSLTQGGGETQYF. The CDR3 DNA reads as TGCGCCAGCAGCTTAACCCAGGGAGGCGGAGAGACCCAGTACTTC.

The chain carries TRBV28 and TRBJ2-5; 8 nucleotides agree with TRBD1. The CDR3 loop spans 14 amino acids. Germline assignment: CDR1 MDHEN and CDR2 SYDVKM. V lost 2 bases to trimming and J lost 6 bases; unmatched junction nucleotides: 5. The CDR3 DNA follows: TGTGCCAGCAGTTTAGGTCAGGGGGCCCAGACCCAGTACTTC. Translating gives CASSLGQGAQTQYF.

V is TRBV12-5 and J is TRBJ1-4; D not certain. The CDR3 totals 15 residues. Trimming removed 6 bases from V and 0 bases from J, with 11 bases in between. Germline loops: CDR1 LGHNT, CDR2 FRNRAP. CDR3 loop: CASGSGSSTNEKLFF. DNA of the CDR3: TGTGCTAGTGGGTCGGGTTCTTCAACTAATGAAAAACTGTTTTTT.

V gene TRBV11-3 combines with J gene TRBJ2-5; TRBD1 is a possible D gene (6 bases). V lost 0 bases, J lost 4 bases, and 15 bases lay in between. CDR3 length equals 16 residues. Germline loops: CDR1 SGHNT, CDR2 YENEEA. CDR3 DNA sequence: TGTGCCAGCAGCTTAGATAATGTTCAGGGGAGAGAGACCCAGTACTTC. It encodes CASSLDNVQGRETQYF.

The chain joins TRBV7-9 to TRBJ1-2; D might be TRBD1 (5 bases). From germline, CDR1 is SEHNR and CDR2 FQNEAQ (reference sequence). This CDR3 comprises 14 residues. The ends were cut back, 5 bases at V and 8 bases at J, with 18 bases in the middle. CDR3 sequence reads: CASSPPWGDLGYTF. The CDR3 DNA follows: TGTGCCAGCAGCCCTCCATGGGGGGACCTCGGCTACACCTTC.

The V and J genes are TRBV11-3 and TRBJ2-1, with D possibly being TRBD2 (6 bases). Germline values: CDR1 SGHNT, CDR2 YENEEA. The CDR3 totals 16 residues. Deletions cut 0 bases from V and 5 bases from J, with 14 bases between. The CDR3 DNA reads as TGTGCCAGCAGCTTAGATGGAGGGGCGAATAACAATGAGCAGTTCTTC. It is translated as CASSLDGGANNNEQFF.

The CDR3: CASSLEAGSHLTNEQFF. The CDR3 DNA reads TGCGCCAGCAGCTTGGAAGCGGGGAGCCACTTAACCAATGAGCAGTTCTTC. The chain combines TRBV5-1 with TRBJ2-1; 7 bases match TRBD2. This CDR3 contains 17 residues. The germline gives CDR1 SGHRS, CDR2 YFSETQ. Trimming removed 0 bases from V and 6 bases from J; junction bases left unmatched: 12.

The J gene is TRBJ2-7, the V gene TRBV11-2; the match to TRBD2 covers 9 bases. Germline trimming cut 1 base from V and 4 bases from J; bases unmatched to any gene: 5. Germline V gives CDR1 SGHAT, CDR2 FQNNGV. This CDR3 is 15 amino acids long. CDR3 sequence reads: CASSLAAGGQYEQYF. The CDR3 DNA is TGTGCCAGCAGCTTAGCGGCGGGGGGGCAATACGAGCAGTACTTC.

J is TRBJ2-1 and V is TRBV14; maybe TRBD2 (5 bases). The CDR3 has 12 residues. Germline V gives CDR1 SGHDN, CDR2 FVKESK. With 1 base removed from V and 14 bases from J, the gap between germline ends came to 12 bases. The CDR3: CASSQGWTVEFF. In DNA, the CDR3 is TGTGCCAGCAGCCAAGGGTGGACTGTGGAGTTCTTC. Filled out from reference TRBV14 and TRBJ2-1, the complete variable domain reads EAGVTQFPSHSVIEKGQTVTLRCDPISGHDNLYWYRRVMGKEIKFLLHFVKESKQDESGMPNNRFLAERTGGTYSTLKVQPAELEDSGVYFCASSQGWTVEFFGPGTRLTVL.

The chain joins TRBV6-4 to TRBJ1-1; the D is unclear. Trimming removed 3 bases from V and 1 base from J, with 6 bases in between. The CDR3 consists of 13 residues. From germline, CDR1 is MRHNA and CDR2 SNTAGT. In DNA form, the CDR3 reads TGTGCCAGCAGTGAACAGTCGAACACTGAAGCTTTCTTT. It encodes CASSEQSNTEAFF.

The chain links TRBV5-1 to TRBJ2-1; D is unresolved. The V and J ends lost 0 bases and 0 bases respectively, with 4 bases between them. From germline, CDR1 is SGHRS and CDR2 YFSETQ. The CDR3 has 14 residues. The CDR3 sequence is CASSLAGSYNEQFF. The DNA for the CDR3 is TGCGCCAGCAGCTTGGCCGGCTCCTACAATGAGCAGTTCTTC.

CDR3 sequence: CATSRDPGLGTDTQYF. The CDR3 DNA is TGTGCCACCAGCAGAGACCCGGGACTAGGCACAGATACGCAGTATTTT. V gene TRBV15 combines with J gene TRBJ2-3; the match to TRBD2 covers 8 bases. The CDR3 sequence is 16 residues long. CDR1 is LNHNV and CDR2 is YYDKDF in the germline V gene (reference sequence). V lost 0 bases, J lost 1 base, and 3 bases stayed unmatched.